These T cell receptor beta chains were read from a single sample in a study of tissue T cells after allogeneic stem cell transplantation. TCRdb's table, derived via immunoSEQ multiplex PCR, lists solely in-frame clones and lacks some. The table includes roughly 25,000 clones, roughly nine tenths detected once. Sequencing used blood, obtained before transplantation. The source of these receptors is a male donor at least 60 years old who later had graft-versus-host disease after an allogeneic stem cell transplant. Each CDR3 is given with its conserved first and last residue. A D gene is named only where the DNA matches it firmly. The size of a clone is reported for some rows only, either as once, few or many, or as a class for expanded clones.

v_call	j_call	d_call	clone_size	cdr3_aa	cdr3_nt
TRBV9	TRBJ1-6	.	.	CASSTSDDSPLHF	TGTGCCAGCAGCACATCAGACGATTCACCCCTCCACTTT
TRBV18	TRBJ1-5	TRBD1	.	CASSPPGTGREQPQHF	TGTGCCAGCTCACCACCCGGGACAGGGCGGGAACAGCCCCAGCATTTT
TRBV2	TRBJ1-1	.	few	CASSYQGGTEAFF	TGTGCCAGCAGCTATCAGGGTGGCACTGAAGCTTTCTTT
TRBV13	TRBJ2-3	.	.	CASSTTAFAKPGTGTNTDTQYF	TGTGCCAGCAGCACTACCGCCTTCGCAAAACCCGGGACCGGGACAAACACAGATACGCAGTATTTT
TRBV5-1	TRBJ1-2	TRBD1	.	CASSAGQSGYTF	TGCGCCAGCAGCGCGGGACAGTCTGGCTACACCTTC
TRBV7-2	TRBJ2-7	.	once	CASSLSSYEQYF	TGTGCCAGCAGCTTAAGCTCCTACGAGCAGTACTTC
TRBV5-1	TRBJ2-1	.	.	CASSLGNNEQFF	TGCGCCAGCAGCTTGGGAAACAATGAGCAGTTCTTC
TRBV7-2	TRBJ2-3	.	once	CASSRTQRRQGTDTQYF	TGTGCCAGCAGCCGGACTCAACGGCGCCAAGGGACAGATACGCAGTATTTT
TRBV6-5	TRBJ2-1	TRBD2	.	CASLLSGGGYNEQFF	TGTGCCAGCCTGCTAAGCGGGGGGGGGTACAATGAGCAGTTCTTC
TRBV18	TRBJ2-7	.	.	CASSPVDDYEQYF	TGTGCCAGCTCACCAGTCGACGACTACGAGCAGTACTTC
TRBV28	TRBJ1-2	.	.	CASSFKFGGTDYGYTF	TGTGCCAGCAGTTTTAAGTTCGGGGGTACGGACTATGGCTACACCTTC
TRBV7-9	TRBJ2-7	TRBD2	.	CASSPFGGRGVSYEQYF	TGTGCCAGCAGCCCATTTGGGGGGCGGGGGGTCTCCTACGAGCAGTACTTC
TRBV7-9	TRBJ1-5	.	.	CASSFGGGQPQHF	TGTGCCAGCAGCTTTGGCGGGGGACAGCCCCAGCATTTT
TRBV20-1	TRBJ2-3	.	.	CSASGGARDTQYF	TGCAGTGCTAGTGGGGGGGCTCGAGATACGCAGTATTTT
TRBV10-2	TRBJ1-3	.	.	CASSESGGDGNTIYF	TGCGCCAGCAGTGAGTCTGGGGGAGATGGAAACACCATATATTTT
TRBV4-1	TRBJ2-3	.	.	CASSRRGPPMGRDTQYF	TGCGCCAGCAGCCGTAGAGGACCGCCCATGGGGAGAGATACGCAGTATTTT
TRBV4-1	TRBJ2-1	TRBD2	.	CASSLTSGGASYNEQFF	TGCGCCAGCAGCCTAACTAGCGGGGGGGCGTCCTACAATGAGCAGTTCTTC
TRBV12-5	TRBJ2-7	.	.	CASGPLGGLGQYF	TGTGCTAGTGGCCCTTTAGGAGGATTGGGGCAGTACTTC
TRBV3-1/TRBV3-2	TRBJ1-1	TRBD1	.	CASSQGTGLTEAFF	TGTGCCAGCAGCCAAGGGACAGGACTTACTGAAGCTTTCTTT
TRBV4-2	TRBJ2-1	.	.	CASSQDYSLNNEQFF	TGTGCCAGCAGCCAAGACTATTCCCTCAACAATGAGCAGTTCTTC
TRBV19	TRBJ2-3	.	.	CASSIRGRTDTQYF	TGTGCCAGTAGTATCCGGGGGCGCACAGATACGCAGTATTTT
TRBV6-2/TRBV6-3	TRBJ2-1	.	.	CASSYPILGLRGEQFF	TGTGCCAGCAGTTATCCCATCCTAGGTCTTCGGGGTGAGCAGTTCTTC
TRBV29-1	TRBJ2-7	.	.	CSVAGSGEQYF	TGCAGCGTTGCTGGGTCGGGGGAGCAGTACTTC
TRBV29-1	TRBJ1-2	TRBD1	.	CSVGRVLGQSLSFNYGYTF	TGCAGCGTTGGGAGAGTTTTGGGACAGTCCCTAAGCTTTAACTATGGCTACACCTTC
TRBV5-4	TRBJ1-2	TRBD1	once	CASSTIRDRVGYTF	TGTGCCAGCAGCACGATCCGGGACAGGGTTGGCTACACCTTC
TRBV3-1/TRBV3-2	TRBJ2-7	.	.	CASSTRADYEQYF	TGTGCCAGCAGCACTAGGGCGGACTACGAGCAGTACTTC
TRBV11-2	TRBJ2-5	.	.	CASSAGPNQETQYF	TGTGCCAGCAGCGCCGGTCCAAACCAAGAGACCCAGTACTTC
TRBV2	TRBJ2-1	.	once	CASASFGQSEQFF	TGTGCCAGCGCCTCGTTCGGGCAGAGTGAGCAGTTCTTC
TRBV28	TRBJ2-3	.	.	CASFSPGRPARATQYF	TGTGCCAGCTTCAGCCCCGGGCGTCCCGCTCGCGCAACGCAGTATTTT
TRBV30	TRBJ2-3	.	.	CAWKRHSGLGTDTQYF	TGTGCCTGGAAACGCCACAGCGGGCTGGGGACAGATACGCAGTATTTT
TRBV7-2	TRBJ2-4	TRBD1	.	CASSRRDSVENIQYF	TGTGCCAGCAGCCGCCGGGACAGCGTAGAAAACATTCAGTACTTC
TRBV3-1/TRBV3-2	TRBJ2-2	.	.	CASSQGTGELFF	TGTGCCAGCAGCCAAGGGACCGGGGAGCTGTTTTTT
TRBV7-9	TRBJ1-1	.	.	CASSLDRGPAFF	TGTGCCAGCAGCTTGGATCGGGGCCCCGCTTTCTTT
TRBV3-1/TRBV3-2	TRBJ1-1	.	.	CASSPARSDRPPEAFF	TGTGCCAGCAGCCCCGCCCGTTCGGATCGTCCGCCTGAAGCTTTCTTT
TRBV4-1	TRBJ2-1	.	.	CASTHLAWGSEQFF	TGCGCCAGCACCCACCTAGCATGGGGTTCTGAGCAGTTCTTC
TRBV19	TRBJ1-6	.	.	CASGVRASSYNSPLHF	TGTGCCAGTGGCGTCCGGGCCAGCTCCTATAATTCACCCCTCCACTTT
TRBV18	TRBJ2-1	.	.	CASSPPEGGYYNEQFF	TGTGCCAGCTCACCACCGGAGGGGGGATACTACAATGAGCAGTTCTTC
TRBV12-3/TRBV12-4	TRBJ1-5	.	.	CASRPASSQPQHF	TGTGCCAGCAGACCCGCGTCGAGTCAGCCCCAGCATTTT
TRBV27	TRBJ1-2	TRBD1	once	CASSSRQGEGYTF	TGTGCCAGCAGTTCCCGACAGGGGGAGGGCTACACCTTC
TRBV19	TRBJ2-7	.	.	CASSRVRNEQYF	TGTGCCTCAAGTAGGGTCAGGAACGAGCAGTACTTC
TRBV5-1	TRBJ2-7	TRBD1	few	CASSRDRDEQYF	TGCGCCAGCAGCCGCGACAGGGACGAGCAGTACTTC
TRBV19	TRBJ2-4	.	.	CASSPGRNIQYF	TGTGCCAGTAGCCCTGGTCGGAACATTCAGTACTTC
TRBV5-4	TRBJ1-2	.	.	CASSLDRQNGYTF	TGTGCCAGCAGCTTGGATCGGCAGAATGGCTACACCTTC
TRBV7-9	TRBJ2-7	.	.	CASSPPGGLKQYF	TGTGCCAGCAGCCCGCCAGGCGGGCTCAAGCAGTACTTC
TRBV20-1	TRBJ1-5	.	.	CSASGGLGQPQHF	TGCAGTGCTAGTGGGGGGCTTGGCCAGCCCCAGCATTTT
TRBV19	TRBJ1-4	.	.	CASGRGPTNEKLFF	TGTGCCAGTGGTCGGGGGCCTACTAATGAAAAACTGTTTTTT
TRBV28	TRBJ1-5	.	.	CASSSGGRSDQPQHF	TGTGCCAGCAGTTCGGGGGGTCGTTCGGATCAGCCCCAGCATTTT
TRBV5-1	TRBJ1-3	TRBD1	.	CASSLVAGQLSGNTIYF	TGCGCCAGCAGCTTGGTTGCGGGACAGCTCTCTGGAAACACCATATATTTT
TRBV19	TRBJ1-5	TRBD1	once	CASRQGRNQPQHF	TGTGCCAGTCGACAGGGTCGCAATCAGCCCCAGCATTTT
TRBV27	TRBJ1-5	TRBD1	.	CASSPGTDNQPQHF	TGTGCCAGCAGCCCCGGGACAGATAATCAGCCCCAGCATTTT
TRBV5-1	TRBJ1-1	TRBD1	.	CASSLETGPTEAFF	TGCGCCAGCAGCTTGGAGACAGGGCCCACTGAAGCTTTCTTT
TRBV19	TRBJ2-2	.	.	CASSIGGRIGTGELFF	TGTGCCAGTAGTATAGGCGGAAGGATCGGCACCGGGGAGCTGTTTTTT
TRBV2	TRBJ2-1	TRBD1	.	CASRVTEQGGEQFF	TGTGCCAGCAGGGTGACCGAACAGGGGGGTGAGCAGTTCTTC
TRBV6-5	TRBJ1-6	TRBD1	.	CAITTGQYNSPLHF	TGTGCCATAACCACGGGACAGTATAATTCACCCCTCCACTTT